The clone carrying this T cell receptor beta chain was recorded a few times. Germline V gene lookup returns CDR1 SGHDN and CDR2 FVKESK. Trimming shortened V by 0 bases and J by 2 bases, and 10 bases separated the two germline ends. This CDR3 comprises 15 residues. Via MiXCR, TCRdb re-called the RT-PCR reads, giving one row per CDR3 protein. The sample has roughly 230,000 distinct CDR3 sequences; roughly an eighth are singletons. The sample is drawn from a study of patients and donors after allogeneic stem cell transplantation. The TCR was taken from a human donor who was either an allogeneic HSCT recipient or a stem cell or donor lymphocyte infusion donor (not recorded which). It is not recorded whose cells these are; they may come from a transplant donor. The chain has TRBV14 and TRBJ2-5; D is unclear. The source material was blood, either unsorted or a sorted T cell fraction (not recorded which). CDR3 in amino acids: CASSQDPRRQETQYF. CDR3 bases: TGTGCCAGCAGCCAAGATCCGAGGAGACAAGAGACCCAGTACTTC.